Below, 2 T cell receptor beta chains from the same sample are listed, as sequenced in a study of human T cells and chemical hapten exposure. As for time point: patch test 3, about 24 weeks after DPC sensitization. Treatment: therapeutic diphenylcyclopropenone sensitization with weekly scalp DPC. TCRdb fed the RACE reads into MiXCR, producing one record per CDR3 protein. The data hold more than 80,000 distinct CDR3 sequences, with more than 10% observed a single time. The specimen was whole blood, collected in connection with sensitization to the hapten diphenylcyclopropenone (DPC). All receptors derive from a woman aged 45 to 65 with alopecia areata. Some clones in this sample may be carry-over from other donors' samples.

This clonotype turned up a few times. This chain joins TRBV11-1 and TRBJ2-3, with D uncertain. This CDR3 has 13 residues. Germline CDR1 SGHAT, CDR2 FQDESV (reference sequence). The V and J ends lost 2 bases and 4 bases respectively, with 7 bases between them. The CDR3: CASSLKVADTQYF. CDR3 bases: TGTGCCAGCAGCTTAAAGGTGGCAGATACGCAGTATTTT.

The chain uses TRBV11-3 and TRBJ2-5, with 8 bases matching TRBD1. CDR3 size: 15 residues. V was pared by 4 bases and J by 3 bases, with 7 bases of the junction left unmatched. Germline-derived CDR1 and CDR2 are SGHNT and YENEEA. The CDR3 sequence is CASSSDTDREETQYF. CDR3 nucleotide sequence: TGTGCCAGCAGCTCGGACACGGACAGGGAAGAGACCCAGTACTTC.